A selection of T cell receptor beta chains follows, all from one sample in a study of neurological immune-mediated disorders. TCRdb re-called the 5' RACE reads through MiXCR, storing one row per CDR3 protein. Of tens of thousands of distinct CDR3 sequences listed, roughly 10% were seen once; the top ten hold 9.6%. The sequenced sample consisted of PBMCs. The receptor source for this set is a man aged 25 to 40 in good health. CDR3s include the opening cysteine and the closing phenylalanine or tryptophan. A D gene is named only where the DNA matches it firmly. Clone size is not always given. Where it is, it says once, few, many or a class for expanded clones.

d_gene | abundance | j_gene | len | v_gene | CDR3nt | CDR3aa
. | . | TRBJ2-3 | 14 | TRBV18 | TGTGCCAGCTCATCACAGGGTAACACAGATACGCAGTATTTT | CASSSQGNTDTQYF
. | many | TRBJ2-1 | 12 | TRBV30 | TGTGCCTGGAAATACTCCTACAATGAGCAGTTCTTC | CAWKYSYNEQFF
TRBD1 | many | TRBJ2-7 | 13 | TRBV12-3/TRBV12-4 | TGTGCCAGCAGGCTCGGACAGGGCTACGAGCAGTACTTC | CASRLGQGYEQYF
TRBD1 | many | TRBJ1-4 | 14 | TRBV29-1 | TGCAGCGTTGGGGGACAGGGGGCCAATGAAAAACTGTTTTTT | CSVGGQGANEKLFF
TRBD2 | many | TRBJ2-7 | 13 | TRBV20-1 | TGCAGTGCTGGACTAGCGAAAACCTACGAGCAGTACTTC | CSAGLAKTYEQYF
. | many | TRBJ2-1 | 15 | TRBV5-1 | TGCGCCAGCAGCGAGGAGGGGCGAACCAACAATGAGCAGTTCTTC | CASSEEGRTNNEQFF
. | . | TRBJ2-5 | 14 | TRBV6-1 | TGTGCCAGCAGTGAGGGGCTGCCACAAGAGACCCAGTACTTC | CASSEGLPQETQYF
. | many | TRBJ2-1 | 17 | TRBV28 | TGTGCCAGCAGTTCTACCCGGGTCCACTCTCGCTACAATGAGCAGTTCTTC | CASSSTRVHSRYNEQFF
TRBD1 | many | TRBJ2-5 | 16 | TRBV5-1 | TGCGCCAGCAGACCAGGGGGTTTTGGCCTACAGGGGACCCAGTACTTC | CASRPGGFGLQGTQYF
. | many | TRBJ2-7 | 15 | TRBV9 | TGTGCCAGCAGCGGAACGGACGGACCGTCCTACGAGCAGTACTTC | CASSGTDGPSYEQYF
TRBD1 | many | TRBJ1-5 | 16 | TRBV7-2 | TGTGCCAGCAACGTACAGGGGGCGGTGAACAATCAGCCCCAGCATTTT | CASNVQGAVNNQPQHF
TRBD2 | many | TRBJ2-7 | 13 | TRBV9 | TGTGCCAGCAGCGCGGGACTAGCGTCCGAGCAGTACTTC | CASSAGLASEQYF
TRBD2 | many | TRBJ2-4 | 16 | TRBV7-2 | TGTGCCAGCAGCTTAGCTGCGGGAGTTCTCCAAAACATTCAGTACTTC | CASSLAAGVLQNIQYF
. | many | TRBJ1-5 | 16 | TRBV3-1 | TGTGCCAGCAGCCCAACAGTAGGGGCCGGCAATCAGCCCCAGCATTTT | CASSPTVGAGNQPQHF
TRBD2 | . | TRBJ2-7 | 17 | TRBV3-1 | TGTGCCAGCAGCCAGGGATCGAGCGGGAGCTCCTCCTACGAGCAGTACTTC | CASSQGSSGSSSYEQYF
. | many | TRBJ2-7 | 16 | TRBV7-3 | TGTGCCAGCAGCTTGGAAGGGTCAGGGGTCCCCTACGAGCAGTACTTC | CASSLEGSGVPYEQYF